This T cell receptor beta chain was recorded in a study of cytomegalovirus exposure and HLA in healthy donors. The protocol was immunoSEQ multiplex PCR, while the TCRdb copy is restricted to in-frame clones and leaves out a portion. The sample shows around 220,000 clones, around 90% of them seen only once. Trimming stripped 6 bases from V and 8 bases from J, with 16 bases between. The CDR3 is made up of 13 amino acids. Germline V gives CDR1 MDHEN, CDR2 SYDVKM. On this clone: The antigen is not known.

Study-wide findings and caveats: A few chains tied to CMV proved CMV antigen-specific in vitro. A list of around 160 TCR beta chains associated with cytomegalovirus was given.

The J gene is TRBJ1-2, the V gene TRBV28, with D hard to call. The specimen was PBMCs. This TCR came from a woman aged 18-35 years in good health and CMV-seronegative. The chain's CDR3 is CASSSPTGNGYTF. The CDR3 DNA reads TGTGCCAGCAGCTCCCCGACGGGGAACGGCTACACCTTC.